The present TCR beta chain was sequenced within a study of OX40 agonist ivuxolimab in advanced cancers. In terms of the full investigation: Ivuxolimab was an agonistic, fully human IgG2 monoclonal antibody directed against OX40 (CD134), a costimulatory receptor. Prior anti-PD-1, anti-PD-L1 or anti-CTLA-4 therapy was permitted, and checkpoint inhibitors had been received by 40% to 50% of dose-escalation patients. The monotherapy dose-escalation portion (N of about 57 patients) of the phase I ivuxolimab trial is reported in the paper. A male proportion of nearly 85% and a mean age of roughly 58 years, ranging from roughly 20 to 80, were recorded for the dose-escalation cohort. The purpose of peripheral TCRbeta sequencing was to test whether ivuxolimab changed TCR sequence diversity and led to clonal T-cell expansion. Intravenous ivuxolimab was administered to patients every 2 weeks at six dose levels: 0.01, 0.1, 0.3, 1.5, 3 and 10 mg/kg. Partial responses occurred in three dose-escalation patients: two with cutaneous melanoma and one with hepatocellular carcinoma. Among the 52 dose-escalation patients, roughly 20 had hepatocellular carcinoma, 15 or so melanoma, 9 renal cell carcinoma and 9 head and neck cancer.

General study outcomes and caveats: Low levels of normalized T-cell clonal expansion were also seen in some patients who did not respond. In the 0.1-3.0 mg/kg groups, partial responders had among the lowest normalized peripheral clonal expansion, particularly in CD8+ T cells. After ivuxolimab, expanded clones were on average more numerous among CD8+ T cells than among CD4+ T cells. Antigen specificity was not determined for the clonally expanded peripheral T cells. Clonal expansion of both CD4+ and CD8+ blood T cells was observed from baseline to week 6 at doses 0.1 to 3.0 mg/kg.

Genomic DNA was extracted from sorted cells for sequencing of the TCRbeta CDR3 region. The immunoSEQ Assay was used to sequence the TCRbeta CDR3 regions. This is the immuneACCESS table as TCRdb keeps it, with only in-frame sequences that have V and J called. A part of the clones is gone; compared with another copy, unresolved V genes explain less than half, and the rest is unexplained. The sample table shows about 76,000 clones, and roughly 85% are seen once. The ten most abundant clones make up roughly 6% of the sample. A note on this clone: It has no known antigen specificity. Per-base qualities were not stored, and no clone one base away is much larger.

At the junction V is shortened by 2 bases and J by 7 bases; bases outside the gene matches: 9. CDR1 and CDR2 were assigned from the germline V gene as SNHLY and FYNNEI. The CDR3 holds 18 amino acids from the cysteine to the phenylalanine. Only CDR3 DNA remains: 54 bases, in frame from the first base. Patients with a history of autoimmune disease or receiving systemic immunosuppression were excluded from the trial. Peripheral blood for TCR sequencing was drawn from every dose cohort at baseline, at cycle 4 day 1 and at cycle 7 day 1. The samples were drawn from a first-in-human, open-label, multicenter phase I dose-escalation trial of ivuxolimab. Adults with locally advanced or metastatic head and neck squamous cell, hepatocellular, melanoma or renal cell carcinoma were enrolled in the trial. Before TCR sequencing, CD4+ T cells and CD8+ T cells were sorted from peripheral blood as separate populations.

The chain is assembled from TRBV2 and TRBJ2-1, and 15 bases in between align with TRBD2. The sequence derives from an adult with an advanced solid tumor such as melanoma, head and neck, liver or kidney cancer. The sequencing here drew on CD4+ or CD8+ T cells sorted from blood, taken in a trial of the OX40 agonist ivuxolimab. CDR3 sequence: CASSEPIPGTSGRNEQFF. The bases read TGTGCCAGCAGTGAACCGATTCCCGGGACTAGCGGGAGGAATGAGCAGTTCTTC.